This T cell receptor beta chain came from a study of blood T cell repertoires in COVID-19. Profiled with immunoSEQ multiplex PCR; TCRdb holds only in-frame clones, not every one. The sample has 230,000 or so clones, 88% seen once; the top ten hold approximately 2.7%. The CDR3 length is 14 residues. With 2 bases removed from V and 5 bases from J, the gap between germline ends came to 13 bases. CDR1 SGHRS and CDR2 YFSETQ come from the germline V gene. The source is a woman under 40 who had recovered from COVID-19. The chain is built from TRBV5-1 and TRBJ2-5; possible D gene TRBD2, 5 bases. Sequences were obtained from PBMCs or T cells enriched from blood (not recorded which). Here the CDR3 DNA reads TGCGCCAGCAGCTTAGACTACCCCCGGGAGACCCAGTACTTC. It codes for CASSLDYPRETQYF.